Each of the 21 T cell receptor beta chains below was sequenced from the same sample in a study of shared clonotypes between healthy human individuals. Generated by immunoSEQ multiplex PCR, the TCRdb table keeps only in-frame clones and is missing some. The sample carries about 990,000 clones, about 80% recorded once. The sequencing sample was made of memory CD4+ T cells from PBMCs. Regarding subset: CD45RA-negative fraction. Receptors originate from a man younger than 30 in good health. Some clones in this sample may be carry-over from other donors' samples.

This chain connects TRBV27 to TRBJ2-5; TRBD1 matches 7 bases. The CDR3 consists of 16 residues. J lost 2 bases, V lost 4 bases, and 10 bases had no gene match. CDR1 and CDR2 from the germline V gene are MNHEY and SMNVEV (reference sequence). The CDR3 nucleotides are TGTGCCAGCAGTTCGATTCACGGGACAGCTCAAGAGACCCAGTACTTC. Its translation: CASSSIHGTAQETQYF.

The chain combines TRBV10-1 with TRBJ1-1; D gene uncertain. CDR3 length equals 14 residues. V lost 6 bases and J 7 bases, leaving 18 bases between the germline ends. Germline assignment: CDR1 WNHNN and CDR2 SYGVQD (reference sequence). The CDR3 protein is CASSLDVWPFEAFF. The DNA for the CDR3 is TGCGCCAGCAGCCTGGACGTGTGGCCTTTTGAAGCTTTCTTT.

The chain is built from TRBV7-2 and TRBJ1-4; 10 positions agree with TRBD1. Germline trimming cut 5 bases from V and 8 bases from J; bases unmatched to any gene: 8. Germline assignment: CDR1 SGHTA and CDR2 FQGNSA. This CDR3 is 15 amino acids long. For the CDR3, the DNA is TGTGCCAGCAGCGAAGGGGGACAGGGGTTCGAAAAACTGTTTTTT. Its protein is CASSEGGQGFEKLFF.

This chain uses TRBV7-9 with TRBJ2-1; possible D gene TRBD2, 6 bases. Germline V gene data show CDR1 as SEHNR and CDR2 as FQNEAQ (reference sequence). Trimming cost V 4 bases and J 9 bases, with 16 bases left between them. The CDR3 has 14 amino acids. CDR3 protein: CASSSGLERGEQFF. The CDR3 nucleotides read TGTGCCAGCAGCTCGGGACTGGAGAGGGGTGAGCAGTTCTTC.

At least ten counts were recorded for this clone. The chain uses TRBV11-2 and TRBJ2-1; 10 nucleotides match TRBD2. Trimming removed 5 bases from V and 8 bases from J; junction bases left unmatched: 6. The CDR3 is made up of 14 amino acids. Germline V gene sequence: CDR1 SGHAT, CDR2 FQNNGV. The CDR3 DNA follows: TGTGCCAGCAGCCGGGGACTAGCGACGGATGAGCAGTTCTTC. It codes for CASSRGLATDEQFF.

The rearrangement uses TRBV19 and TRBJ1-4; D ambiguous. Germline V gene lookup returns CDR1 LNHDA and CDR2 SQIVND (reference sequence). The V end was cut by 6 bases, the J end by 0 bases, with 14 bases between. The CDR3 has 16 residues. CDR3 loop: CASRTGREATNEKLFF. CDR3 DNA: TGTGCCAGTAGGACCGGAAGGGAGGCAACTAATGAAAAACTGTTTTTT.

This chain connects TRBV5-1 to TRBJ1-1; 7 nucleotides line up with TRBD1. This CDR3 has 16 amino acids. Trimming removed 0 bases from V and 0 bases from J; junction bases left unmatched: 5. Per the germline V gene, CDR1 is SGHRS and CDR2 is YFSETQ. The CDR3 here is CASSLGGGSLNTEAFF. Written as DNA, the CDR3 is TGCGCCAGCAGCTTGGGAGGGGGCAGCTTGAACACTGAAGCTTTCTTT.

Remarks on this clone: Since a much larger clone is just one base distant, this may be a read error. This chain connects TRBV28 to TRBJ2-6, with D hard to call. The germline V gene has CDR1 MDHEN and CDR2 SYDVKM. The V end was cut by 2 bases, the J end by 0 bases, with 2 bases between. This CDR3 is built from 14 residues. DNA for the CDR3: TGTGCCAGCAGTTTACTCTCTGGGGCCAACGTCCTGACTTTC. It yields the protein CASSLLSGANVLTF.

V usage is TRBV27 and J usage is TRBJ1-1; the match to TRBD1 covers 7 bases. V lost 4 bases, J lost 2 bases, and 10 bases stayed unmatched. CDR3 length equals 16 residues. Germline CDR1 reads MNHEY; CDR2 reads SMNVEV (reference sequence). Here the CDR3 reads CASSSISRDRNTEAFF. The CDR3 coding sequence is TGTGCCAGCAGTTCAATAAGCCGGGACAGAAACACTGAAGCTTTCTTT.

This clone was detected many times. The sample holds other DNA sequences that translate to the same CDR3. The V call is TRBV25-1, the J call TRBJ1-2; D not resolved. The germline gives CDR1 MGHDK, CDR2 SYGVNS. The CDR3 sequence is 13 residues long. V was trimmed by 6 bases and J by 6 bases, leaving 14 bases between them. The CDR3 DNA reads as TGTGCCAGCAGGGGCGGTCCAGCGGATGGCTACACCTTC. It specifies CASRGGPADGYTF.

This clone was seen more than once but under ten times. This rearrangement joins TRBV7-8 to TRBJ2-1; the D gene could be TRBD1 or TRBD2 (5 bases each). Trimming left V 5 bases short and J 1 base short, with 24 bases between. Germline V gene lookup returns CDR1 SGHVS and CDR2 FQNEAQ. The CDR3 has 19 residues. The CDR3 sequence: CASSPPRWQGVGSYNEQFF. CDR3 nucleotide sequence: TGTGCCAGCAGCCCCCCCCGGTGGCAGGGAGTAGGTTCCTACAATGAGCAGTTCTTC.

V and J are TRBV11-1 and TRBJ2-5, with 9 nucleotides matching TRBD2. J was trimmed by 5 bases and V by 5 bases; bases with no gene match: 12. Per germline, CDR1 SGHAT and CDR2 FQDESV (reference sequence). This CDR3 is 16 amino acids long. Here the CDR3 reads CASSPPRASGTETQYF. CDR3 DNA: TGTGCCAGCAGCCCCCCTAGGGCTAGCGGGACGGAGACCCAGTACTTC.

The gene calls are TRBV18 and TRBJ2-3; the match to TRBD2 covers 7 bases. The CDR3 consists of 14 residues. With 5 bases clipped from V and 4 bases from J, the junction kept 6 bases outside the gene matches. CDR1 KGHSH and CDR2 LQKENI come from the germline V gene. CDR3 nucleotide sequence: TGTGCCAGCTCAACGAACGCGGGGGCAGATACGCAGTATTTT. This encodes CASSTNAGADTQYF.

This clone occurred many times. This rearrangement joins TRBV30 to TRBJ1-1; the D is unclear. V dropped 8 bases and J dropped 4 bases, with 14 bases sitting between them. Germline-derived CDR1 and CDR2 are GTSNPN and SVGIG (reference sequence). This CDR3 has 12 amino acids. DNA for the CDR3: TGTGCCCGAGCTAGGATGGGCACTGAAGCTTTCTTT. It translates to CARARMGTEAFF. The whole variable domain, remainder taken from reference TRBV30 and TRBJ1-1, is SQTIHQWPATLVQPVGSPLSLECTVEGTSNPNLYWYRQAAGRGLQLLFYSVGIGQISSEVPQNLSASRPQDRQFILSSKKLLLSDSGFYLCARARMGTEAFFGQGTRLTVV.

V is TRBV7-3 and J is TRBJ2-7; D is unresolved. Germline CDR1 is SGHTA and CDR2 is FQGTGA. CDR3 length: 13 amino acids. Trimming cost V 2 bases and J 10 bases, with 15 bases left between them. CDR3: CASSLDGPTPQYF. The CDR3 region has the DNA TGTGCCAGCAGCTTAGATGGCCCGACGCCCCAGTACTTC.

This rearrangement joins TRBV28 to TRBJ2-7; D is unclear. The CDR3 has 12 residues. CDR1 and CDR2 from the germline V gene are MDHEN and SYDVKM. Trimming shortened V by 5 bases and J by 5 bases, and 10 bases separated the two germline ends. Written as DNA, the CDR3 is TGTGCCAGCAGTGCCCAACCCAACGAGCAGTACTTC. Translated, it gives CASSAQPNEQYF.

V gene TRBV5-1 combines with J gene TRBJ2-5; tentative D call: TRBD2 (5 bases). Germline V CDR1 and CDR2: SGHRS, YFSETQ. The V and J ends lost 1 base and 5 bases respectively, with 12 bases between them. There are 14 residues in the CDR3. The CDR3 DNA reads TGCGCCAGCAGCTTGCTGAGAGGGTCGGAGACCCAGTACTTC. Translating it yields CASSLLRGSETQYF.

The genes are TRBV4-2 and TRBJ1-5, with D possibly matching TRBD1 (6 bases). This CDR3 region has 14 residues. Germline V gene data show CDR1 as LGHNA and CDR2 as YNFKEQ. With 4 bases removed from V and 5 bases from J, the gap between germline ends came to 12 bases. The CDR3 is CASSPVGGHQPQHF. The CDR3 bases are TGTGCCAGCAGCCCGGTCGGGGGCCATCAGCCCCAGCATTTT.

The chain joins TRBV7-3 to TRBJ2-5; 10 bases fit TRBD2. V trimming: 0 bases; J trimming: 5 bases; junction bases outside the gene matches: 0. The CDR3 has 14 amino acids. CDR1 and CDR2 from the germline V gene are SGHTA and FQGTGA. CDR3 sequence reads: CASSLTGLAETQYF. In DNA form, the CDR3 reads TGTGCCAGCAGCTTAACGGGACTAGCGGAGACCCAGTACTTC.

This sequence joins TRBV10-2 and TRBJ2-7; 14 nucleotides align to TRBD2. Looked up from germline, CDR1 is WSHSY and CDR2 is SAAADI. The CDR3 spans 14 residues. J gave up 6 bases and V 6 bases, and 4 bases lay outside the gene matches. DNA of the CDR3: TGCGCCAGCAGGGGGACTAGCGGGAGTATCGAGCAGTACTTC. It translates to CASRGTSGSIEQYF.

A remark on this clone: The sample holds other DNA sequences that translate to the same CDR3. The chain employs TRBV2 and TRBJ1-2, with unresolved D. V dropped 4 bases and J dropped 3 bases, with 6 bases sitting between them. Germline CDR1 SNHLY, CDR2 FYNNEI. This CDR3 contains 12 residues. The CDR3 coding sequence is TGTGCCAGCAGTGCAGGTGACTATGGCTACACCTTC. Translating it yields CASSAGDYGYTF.